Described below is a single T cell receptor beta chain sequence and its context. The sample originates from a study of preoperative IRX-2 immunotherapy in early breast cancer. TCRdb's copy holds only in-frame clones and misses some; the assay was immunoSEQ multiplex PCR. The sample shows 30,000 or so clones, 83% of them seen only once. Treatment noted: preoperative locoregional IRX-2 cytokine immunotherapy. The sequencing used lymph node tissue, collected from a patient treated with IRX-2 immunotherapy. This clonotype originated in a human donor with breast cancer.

This CDR3 reads CASSQSSGQGLLGYTF. CDR3 in DNA: TGTGCCAGCAGCCAATCGTCGGGACAGGGTCTGTTAGGCTACACCTTC. The V call is TRBV16, the J call TRBJ1-2, with 9 bases identical to TRBD1. The CDR3 sequence is 16 residues long. Germline V gene data show CDR1 as KGHSY and CDR2 as FQNENV. V was clipped by 0 bases and J by 8 bases; unmatched bases: 10.